This paragraph covers one TCR beta chain sequence. Its target is unknown. It was with 60 Vbeta and 13 Jbeta primers that the PCR ran. TCRdb's table, derived via immunoSEQ multiplex PCR, lists solely in-frame clones and lacks some. The table lists about 65,000 clones, 62% of them singletons, with 2.5% to 3.5% in the top ten. Looked up from germline, CDR1 is SGHRS and CDR2 is YFSETQ. This CDR3 region has 14 residues. V lost 4 bases, J lost 1 base, and 2 bases stayed unmatched. The data stem from a study of cytomegalovirus exposure and HLA in healthy donors. Study-wide results and limits: What a later analysis reportedly showed was that an Asian-associated ancestry cluster had fewer N-insertions than the approximately 720-donor mean.

Source material: PBMCs. The sequence came from a man aged 25-40 years in good health and CMV-seronegative. The chain employs TRBV5-1 and TRBJ2-5, with 9 bases fitting TRBD2. CDR3 sequence: CASSGRGGQETQYF. CDR3 sequence (DNA): TGCGCCAGCAGCGGGCGGGGGGGCCAAGAGACCCAGTACTTC.